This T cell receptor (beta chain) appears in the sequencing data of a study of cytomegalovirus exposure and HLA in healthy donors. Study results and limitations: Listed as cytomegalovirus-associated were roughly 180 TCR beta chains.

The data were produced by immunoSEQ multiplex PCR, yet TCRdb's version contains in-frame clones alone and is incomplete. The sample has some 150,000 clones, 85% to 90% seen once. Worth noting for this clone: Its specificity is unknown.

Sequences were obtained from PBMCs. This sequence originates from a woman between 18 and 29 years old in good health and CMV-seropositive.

For the CDR3, the DNA is TGTGCCAGCTCACCACCGCAGGGTGGCTATGGCTACACCTTC. It translates to CASSPPQGGYGYTF. The chain combines TRBV18 with TRBJ1-2, with D maybe TRBD1 (5 bases). With 0 bases removed from V and 4 bases from J, the gap between germline ends came to 9 bases. This CDR3 is 14 amino acids long. Germline-derived CDR1 and CDR2 are KGHSH and LQKENI. The whole variable domain, filled in from reference TRBV18 and TRBJ1-2, reads NAGVMQNPRHLVRRRGQEARLRCSPMKGHSHVYWYRQLPEEGLKFMVYLQKENIIDESGMPKERFSAEFPKEGPSILRIQQVVRGDSAAYFCASSPPQGGYGYTFGSGTRLTVV.